The text below deals with one T cell receptor beta chain. Its cognate antigen is unknown. This specimen belongs to a study of liver allograft versus peripheral blood T cells. Turning to the study itself: Transplanted livers and recipients' peripheral blood had their T cell receptor repertoires compared. Study observations and caveats: Intragraft liver T cell receptor repertoires reportedly differed from peripheral blood repertoires.

Using its own MiXCR run on the reads, TCRdb lists one record per CDR3 protein. This sample has about 10,000 distinct CDR3 sequences, with roughly 21% found just once. The CDR3 length is 13 residues. Germline values: CDR1 SEHNR, CDR2 FQNEAQ (reference sequence). With 3 bases removed from V and 9 bases from J, the gap between germline ends came to 12 bases. The V and J genes are TRBV7-9 and TRBJ1-5; no firm D call. The source is a human patient who had a liver transplant. Some of these T cells may belong to the graft donor. As DNA, the CDR3 is TGTGCCAGCAGCTTGCAGGAGAGTACGCCCCAGCATTTT. Translating gives CASSLQESTPQHF.